One sample yielded the 15 T cell receptor beta chains listed below, sequenced in a study of control samples from healthy donors and cancer patients. Repertoires were generated with immunoSEQ multiplex PCR, while TCRdb's copy carries only in-frame clones and drops some. The sample holds roughly 90,000 clones; approximately 88% are singletons and the top ten take roughly a tenth. Sequencing was carried out using PBMCs. These TCRs come from a woman in her fifties or sixties with colorectal cancer.

The chain carries TRBV3-1 (or the pseudogene TRBV3-2) and TRBJ2-2; D gene uncertain. The CDR3 runs 13 residues. CDR1 and CDR2 from the germline V gene are LGHDT and YNNKEL (reference sequence). Trimming cost V 1 base and J 6 bases, with 6 bases left between them. The CDR3 coding sequence is TGTGCCAGCAGCCAAGGTAGATCCGGGGAGCTGTTTTTT. Translated: CASSQGRSGELFF.

The CDR3 nucleotides read TGTGCCAGCAGAGACAGGGGCATGGACACTGAAGCTTTCTTT. Protein product: CASRDRGMDTEAFF. This rearrangement joins TRBV28 to TRBJ1-1, with 8 bases that match TRBD1. Germline-derived CDR1 and CDR2 are MDHEN and SYDVKM. J gave up 3 bases and V 6 bases, and 6 bases lay outside the gene matches. CDR3 size: 14 residues.

The chain recombines TRBV19 with TRBJ1-2, with D tentatively TRBD1 (6 bases). The CDR3 has 12 amino acids. V dropped 7 bases and J dropped 10 bases, with 16 bases sitting between them. Germline V lookup: CDR1 LNHDA, CDR2 SQIVND (reference sequence). The CDR3 nucleotides read TGTGCCAGTACCATCAACAGGGAAACCTACACCTTC. Translating it yields CASTINRETYTF.

The chain recombines TRBV12-3 or TRBV12-4 with TRBJ1-1, with D perhaps matching TRBD1 (5 bases). This CDR3 has 12 amino acids. Trimming pared 6 bases from V and 5 bases from J, leaving 10 bases between. The CDR3 is CASSPAGTEAFF. The DNA for the CDR3 is TGTGCCAGCAGCCCCGCAGGGACTGAAGCTTTCTTT.

The table lists this clone with a few counts. The chain recombines TRBV7-2 with TRBJ2-1; 10 bases line up with TRBD2. Germline V CDR1 and CDR2: SGHTA, FQGNSA. Trimming at V came to 3 bases and at J to 3 bases, leaving 8 bases not matched to a gene. The CDR3 has 17 amino acids. The CDR3 DNA is TGTGCCAGCAGCTTTCAAGCGGGGGGGCCCGTCTACAATGAGCAGTTCTTC. The encoded protein is CASSFQAGGPVYNEQFF. The full variable domain, its missing parts supplied by reference TRBV7-2 and TRBJ2-1, is GAGVSQSPSNKVTEKGKDVELRCDPISGHTALYWYRQSLGQGLEFLIYFQGNSAPDKSGLPSDRFSAERTGGSVSTLTIQRTQQEDSAVYLCASSFQAGGPVYNEQFFGPGTRLTVL.

Only one count was recorded for this clone. This rearrangement joins TRBV10-3 to TRBJ1-5, with 12 positions matching TRBD1. CDR1 and CDR2 from the germline V gene are ENHRY and SYGVKD. After removal of 2 bases from V and 3 bases from J, the junction contained 5 bases not matched to a gene. The CDR3 extends over 17 amino acids. The CDR3 protein is CAISEGPGQGANQPQHF. The CDR3 nucleotides are TGTGCCATCAGTGAGGGTCCGGGACAGGGGGCCAATCAGCCCCAGCATTTT.

The J gene is TRBJ2-7, the V gene TRBV3-1 (or the pseudogene TRBV3-2); no clear D gene. The V end was cut by 0 bases, the J end by 12 bases, with 15 bases between. Germline V gene data show CDR1 as LGHDT and CDR2 as YNNKEL (reference sequence). The CDR3 runs 13 residues. The CDR3 DNA reads TGTGCCAGCAGCCAAGATACGAGCAGCCTCAGGTACGTC. It encodes CASSQDTSSLRYV.

This chain joins TRBV9 and TRBJ1-3; tentatively, D is TRBD1 (6 bases). Germline V gene data show CDR1 as SGDLS and CDR2 as YYNGEE. Trimming took 4 bases from V and 0 from J, leaving 17 bases between them. The CDR3 totals 17 residues. The CDR3 DNA reads as TGTGCCAGCAGCCCAGCGGGGGGCGGCAACTCTGGAAACACCATATATTTT. Encoded protein: CASSPAGGGNSGNTIYF.

The chain employs TRBV5-6 and TRBJ1-5; D remains unclear. The germline V and J ends were trimmed by 0 bases and 3 bases, with 7 bases remaining between them. The CDR3 contains 14 residues. Germline V lookup: CDR1 SGHDT, CDR2 YYEEEE. The CDR3 is CASSLGQVNQPQHF. As DNA, the CDR3 is TGTGCCAGCAGCTTGGGGCAGGTCAATCAGCCCCAGCATTTT.

J is TRBJ2-3 and V is TRBV5-5; D is possibly TRBD1 (6 bases). This CDR3 has 19 residues. Trimming stripped 4 bases from V and 0 bases from J, with 24 bases between. The germline V gene has CDR1 SGHKS and CDR2 YYEKEE (reference sequence). As DNA, the CDR3 is TGTGCCAGCAGCCTGGGGGCCGGCTGGGGGCACACAAGCACAGATACGCAGTATTTT. Translated, it gives CASSLGAGWGHTSTDTQYF.

The chain is built from TRBV11-3 and TRBJ2-5; either TRBD1 or TRBD2 may fit D (5 bases each). Trimming stripped 0 bases from V and 4 bases from J, with 6 bases between. The CDR3 contains 13 residues. Germline loops: CDR1 SGHNT, CDR2 YENEEA. CDR3: CASSLERGETQYF. CDR3 sequence (DNA): TGTGCCAGCAGCTTAGAGAGGGGAGAGACCCAGTACTTC.

The chain joins TRBV7-2 to TRBJ2-7; D gene ambiguous. Germline-derived CDR1 and CDR2 are SGHTA and FQGNSA. V was clipped by 8 bases and J by 10 bases, with 12 bases between them. The CDR3 contains 10 residues. Here the CDR3 reads CASPLACQYV. CDR3 in DNA: TGTGCCAGCCCCTTGGCATGCCAGTACGTC.

The rearrangement uses TRBV28 and TRBJ2-4; a weak D match, TRBD1 (6 bases). This CDR3 is built from 16 residues. Germline-derived CDR1 and CDR2 are MDHEN and SYDVKM. V gave up 5 bases and J gave up 2 bases, with 16 bases separating them. The CDR3 loop reads CASSRGVGGSKNIQYF. For the CDR3, the DNA is TGTGCCAGCAGTCGCGGTGTAGGGGGTTCCAAAAACATTCAGTACTTC.

CDR3 in amino acids: CASSARGAQNSIQPQHF. CDR3 DNA sequence: TGTGCCAGCAGTGCCAGGGGGGCCCAGAACAGCATACAGCCCCAGCATTTT. The V call is TRBV2, the J call TRBJ1-5; 7 bases map to TRBD1. CDR3 size: 17 residues. Germline V gives CDR1 SNHLY, CDR2 FYNNEI. V gave up 4 bases and J gave up 7 bases; unmatched junction bases: 16. Drawing the rest from reference TRBV2 and TRBJ1-5, the complete variable domain is EPEVTQTPSHQVTQMGQEVILRCVPISNHLYFYWYRQILGQKVEFLVSFYNNEISEKSEIFDDQFSVERPDGSNFTLKIRSTKLEDSAMYFCASSARGAQNSIQPQHFGDGTRLSIL.

V gene TRBV6-5 combines with J gene TRBJ2-1, with D unclear. Germline V CDR1 and CDR2: MNHEY, SVGAGI. V was trimmed by 0 bases and J by 6 bases, leaving 9 bases between them. This CDR3 spans 14 amino acids. CDR3: CASSYSNTGNEQFF. In DNA form, the CDR3 reads TGTGCCAGCAGTTACTCGAATACGGGCAATGAGCAGTTCTTC.